This T cell receptor (beta chain) was retrieved from a study of OX40 agonist ivuxolimab in advanced cancers. About the research overall: Intravenous ivuxolimab at 0.01 to 10 mg/kg was given to patients every 2 weeks. Subjects had a mean age of around 60 years, with a range of about 23 to 85; about 83% were male.

Whole-study results and caveats: Expanded clones were, on average, more numerous in CD8+ T cells than in CD4+. Antigen specificity of clonally expanded peripheral T cells was not established.

The method was immunoSEQ multiplex PCR; TCRdb's version includes in-frame clones alone and lacks a portion of them. The repertoire holds 70,000 to 80,000 clones, with nearly 95% as singletons. This CDR3 region has 14 residues. Trimming took 8 bases from V and 4 from J; bases not matched to a gene: 11. Germline loops: CDR1 SQVTM, CDR2 ANQGSEA. Comments on this clone: Its antigen is as yet unknown.

This specimen consisted of CD4+ or CD8+ T cells sorted from blood, obtained in a trial of the OX40 agonist ivuxolimab. The sequence was obtained from an adult with an advanced solid tumor such as melanoma, head and neck, liver or kidney cancer. The genes are TRBV29-1 and TRBJ2-7, with 10 bases matching TRBD2. CDR3 bases: TGCAGCCCGGCCGGTCTAGCGGGGGAATACGAGCAGTACTTC. This encodes CSPAGLAGEYEQYF.